Sequencing of this T cell receptor beta chain was carried out in a study of shared clonotypes between healthy human individuals. Overall study context: Donors were a couple of women and three men aged 18 to 49.

Per the germline V gene, CDR1 is SGHDT and CDR2 is YYEEEE. This CDR3 comprises 13 residues. Between the trimmed V and J ends, which lost 2 bases and 4 bases, there was a span of 7 bases. Method: immunoSEQ multiplex PCR; TCRdb's copy keeps in-frame clones and lacks some. The table shows roughly 2.1 million clones, with about 93% occurring only once. The naive CD8 subset, CD45RO-negative cells positively selected for CCR7, excluded terminally differentiated effector memory CD45RA+ cells. This clone occurred once. Other DNA sequences within the sample encode an identical CDR3. The sequence derives from a young man in good health. Some clones in this sample may be carry-over from other donors' samples. Input material: naive CD8+ T cells from PBMCs. J is TRBJ1-5 and V is TRBV5-6; D may be TRBD1 (5 bases). The CDR3 is CASSLGANQPQHF. The CDR3 DNA is TGTGCCAGCAGCTTAGGGGCTAATCAGCCCCAGCATTTT.